The rows below give T cell receptor beta chains drawn from one sample of a study of T-cell memory formation after mild COVID-19. Using its own MiXCR run on the 5' RACE reads, TCRdb lists one record per CDR3 protein. The repertoire holds about 84,000 distinct CDR3 sequences, with about 15% as singletons. Sequencing input: PBMCs or a T cell subset sorted from them (not recorded which). These receptors all stem from an adult woman who had mild COVID-19 (a few samples of this study predate the infection). Cell type and time point are not known. CDR3s include the opening cysteine and the closing phenylalanine or tryptophan. D genes are given only for firm matches. Rows may omit the clone size; those that give it use once, few, many or a size class.

d_gene	abundance	v_gene	len	j_gene	CDR3aa	CDR3nt
NA	few	TRBV9	18	TRBJ2-1	CASSVGGSVISYYNEQFF	TGTGCCAGCAGCGTAGGGGGTAGTGTGATCTCTTACTACAATGAGCAGTTCTTC
TRBD2	NA	TRBV24-1	17	TRBJ2-1	CATSDRILAGLNNEQFF	TGTGCCACCAGTGATCGGATACTAGCGGGCCTGAACAATGAGCAGTTCTTC
NA	few	TRBV24-1	17	TRBJ2-6	CATSDTSGGAGANVLTF	TGTGCCACCAGTGATACCTCGGGGGGCGCTGGGGCCAACGTCCTGACTTTC
TRBD2	many	TRBV7-9	16	TRBJ2-1	CASSSSLADWNNEQFF	TGTGCCAGCAGCTCCTCACTAGCGGATTGGAACAATGAGCAGTTCTTC
NA	NA	TRBV5-5	16	TRBJ1-6	CASSLGQDSYNSPLHF	TGTGCCAGCAGCTTGGGACAGGACTCCTATAATTCACCCCTCCACTTT
TRBD2	NA	TRBV12-3/TRBV12-4	14	TRBJ2-7	CASTLAGEAYEQYF	TGTGCCAGCACCCTAGCGGGAGAGGCCTACGAGCAGTACTTC
NA	few	TRBV24-1	14	TRBJ2-1	CATSDWGDLNEQFF	TGTGCCACCAGTGATTGGGGGGATCTCAATGAGCAGTTCTTC
NA	NA	TRBV15	16	TRBJ2-1	CATSRGGGNRRKEQFF	TGTGCCACCAGCAGGGGAGGGGGAAATCGACGAAAGGAGCAGTTCTTC
NA	few	TRBV6-6	13	TRBJ2-5	CASSYYQAETQYF	TGTGCCAGCAGTTACTATCAGGCAGAGACCCAGTACTTC
NA	NA	TRBV20-1	12	TRBJ1-1	CSAIETNTEAFF	TGCAGTGCTATAGAGACGAACACTGAAGCTTTCTTT
NA	few	TRBV2	12	TRBJ2-2	CASSGGVGELFF	TGTGCCAGCAGTGGAGGGGTAGGGGAGCTGTTTTTT
TRBD2	NA	TRBV5-1	18	TRBJ2-3	CASSSAVIAGVETDTQYF	TGCGCCAGCAGCTCAGCAGTTATAGCGGGGGTGGAAACAGATACGCAGTATTTT
TRBD1	few	TRBV27	14	TRBJ1-2	CASSPGTGNYGYTF	TGTGCCAGCAGTCCAGGGACAGGGAACTATGGCTACACCTTC
NA	NA	TRBV29-1	14	TRBJ2-1	CSAREGDKWREQFF	TGCAGCGCCCGCGAGGGGGACAAATGGCGTGAGCAGTTCTTC
NA	few	TRBV7-3	16	TRBJ2-3	CASSPGLFGGTDTQYF	TGTGCCAGCAGCCCCGGGCTTTTTGGGGGCACAGATACGCAGTATTTT
NA	NA	TRBV5-1	16	TRBJ2-1	CASSLGGFLGYNEQFF	TGCGCCAGCAGCTTGGGCGGCTTCCTCGGCTACAATGAGCAGTTCTTC
NA	many	TRBV12-3/TRBV12-4	14	TRBJ2-7	CASRPSRDGYEQYF	TGTGCCAGCCGACCCTCTAGGGACGGGTACGAGCAGTACTTC
TRBD1	few	TRBV4-1	17	TRBJ1-2	CASSQGPPRTGDYGYTF	TGCGCCAGCAGCCAAGGCCCCCCCAGGACAGGGGACTATGGCTACACCTTC
TRBD2	NA	TRBV12-3/TRBV12-4	16	TRBJ2-6	CASSILRGARANVLTF	TGTGCCAGCAGTATCCTGCGGGGGGCTAGGGCCAACGTCCTGACTTTC
NA	NA	TRBV15	15	TRBJ1-1	CATSRDLDTGAEAFF	TGTGCCACCAGCAGAGATCTGGACACCGGCGCTGAAGCTTTCTTT
NA	few	TRBV7-6	18	TRBJ2-2	CASSSIRGDAQNTGELFF	TGTGCCAGCAGCTCGATTAGGGGGGACGCACAGAACACCGGGGAGCTGTTTTTT
NA	NA	TRBV12-3/TRBV12-4	15	TRBJ1-1	CASSPDVGEAEEAFF	TGTGCCAGCAGTCCGGACGTAGGGGAAGCAGAGGAAGCTTTCTTT
NA	many	TRBV7-9	15	TRBJ2-7	CASSLVRTSGAVQYF	TGTGCCAGCAGCTTAGTCCGGACATCCGGAGCGGTACAGTACTTC
NA	many	TRBV12-3/TRBV12-4	13	TRBJ2-1	CASSSRQVGEQFF	TGTGCCAGCAGTTCCCGACAGGTTGGAGAGCAGTTCTTC
TRBD2	many	TRBV10-3	12	TRBJ2-7	CAIGGSGGRQYF	TGTGCCATCGGGGGTAGCGGGGGCCGGCAGTACTTC
NA	NA	TRBV14	14	TRBJ1-1	CASSSQGLYTEAFF	TGTGCCAGCAGCTCACAGGGTCTGTACACTGAAGCTTTCTTT
NA	many	TRBV7-9	15	TRBJ2-5	CASSFGQGIQETQYF	TGTGCCAGCAGCTTTGGGCAGGGGATTCAAGAGACCCAGTACTTC
TRBD2	few	TRBV5-5	16	TRBJ2-3	CASSLGTSGSTDTQYF	TGTGCCAGCAGCTTAGGGACTAGCGGGAGCACAGATACGCAGTATTTT
NA	NA	TRBV5-1	13	TRBJ2-2	CASSFLNTGELFF	TGCGCCAGCAGCTTTCTGAACACCGGGGAGCTGTTTTTT
TRBD1	many	TRBV5-1	15	TRBJ2-7	CASRDRGQGSYEQYF	TGCGCCAGCAGGGATAGGGGACAGGGTTCCTACGAGCAGTACTTC
TRBD2	few	TRBV7-9	15	TRBJ2-7	CASSFRAGGPYEQYF	TGTGCCAGCAGCTTTCGGGCGGGAGGGCCCTACGAGCAGTACTTC
NA	NA	TRBV28	17	TRBJ2-7	CASSLGVWRDFTYEQYF	TGTGCCAGCTCCCTAGGGGTTTGGCGGGACTTCACCTACGAGCAGTACTTC
TRBD2	NA	TRBV7-6	17	TRBJ2-3	CASSARTTSGNADTQYF	TGTGCCAGCAGCGCTAGAACAACTAGCGGGAACGCAGATACGCAGTATTTT
NA	NA	TRBV5-1	14	TRBJ2-1	CASSEGGEVDEQFF	TGCGCCAGCAGCGAAGGGGGGGAGGTGGATGAGCAGTTCTTC
NA	NA	TRBV12-5	14	TRBJ2-1	CASGFPSEYNEQFF	TGTGCTAGTGGTTTCCCTAGCGAGTACAATGAGCAGTTCTTC
NA	many	TRBV20-1	12	TRBJ2-1	CSARGLYNEQFF	TGCAGTGCTAGAGGACTCTACAATGAGCAGTTCTTC
NA	NA	TRBV2	13	TRBJ2-3	CASVRGNTDTQYF	TGTGCCAGCGTGAGAGGAAACACAGATACGCAGTATTTT
TRBD2	medium-sized	TRBV5-1	15	TRBJ2-7	CASSERLAGRYEQYF	TGCGCCAGCAGCGAGCGACTAGCGGGACGCTACGAGCAGTACTTC
TRBD1	few	TRBV6-5	18	TRBJ2-7	CASSYSSPLGQAAYEQYF	TGTGCCAGCAGTTACTCGAGCCCCCTGGGACAGGCGGCCTACGAGCAGTACTTC
TRBD1	NA	TRBV7-9	15	TRBJ2-1	CASTWTGPGHNEQFF	TGTGCCAGCACCTGGACAGGGCCTGGGCACAATGAGCAGTTCTTC
TRBD2	NA	TRBV7-2	15	TRBJ2-3	CASIGLAGGGDTQYF	TGTGCCAGCATCGGACTAGCGGGGGGTGGCGATACGCAGTATTTT
NA	NA	TRBV2	14	TRBJ1-1	CASSALSGWAEAFF	TGTGCCAGCAGTGCCCTCAGCGGGTGGGCTGAAGCTTTCTTT
TRBD2	few	TRBV30	14	TRBJ2-1	CAWIGLAGKNEQFF	TGTGCCTGGATAGGCCTAGCGGGGAAAAATGAGCAGTTCTTC
NA	NA	TRBV5-4	13	TRBJ2-5	CASSSRGSALVYF	TGTGCCAGCAGCTCTCGCGGATCAGCGCTAGTGTACTTC
TRBD1	NA	TRBV7-9	18	TRBJ1-1	CASSAPNPGTGEGTEAFF	TGTGCCAGCAGCGCCCCAAACCCCGGGACAGGGGAAGGCACTGAAGCTTTCTTT